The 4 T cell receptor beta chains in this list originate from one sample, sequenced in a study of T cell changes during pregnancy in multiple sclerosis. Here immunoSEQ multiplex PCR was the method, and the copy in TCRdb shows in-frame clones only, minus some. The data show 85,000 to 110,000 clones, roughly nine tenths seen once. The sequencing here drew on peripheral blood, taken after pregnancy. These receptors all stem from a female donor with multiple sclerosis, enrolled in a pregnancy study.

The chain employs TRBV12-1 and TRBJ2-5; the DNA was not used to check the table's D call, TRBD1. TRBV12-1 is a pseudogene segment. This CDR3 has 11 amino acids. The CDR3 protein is CASSFIETQYF. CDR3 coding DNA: TGTGCCAGCAGCTTCATAGAGACCCAGTACTTC.

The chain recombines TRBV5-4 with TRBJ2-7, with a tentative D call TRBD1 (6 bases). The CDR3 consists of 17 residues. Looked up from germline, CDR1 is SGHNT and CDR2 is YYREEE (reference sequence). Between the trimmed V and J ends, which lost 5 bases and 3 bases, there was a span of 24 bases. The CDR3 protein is CASSRGRGPPLDYEQYF. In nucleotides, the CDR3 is TGTGCCAGCAGTAGGGGCAGGGGTCCTCCTTTGGACTACGAGCAGTACTTC.

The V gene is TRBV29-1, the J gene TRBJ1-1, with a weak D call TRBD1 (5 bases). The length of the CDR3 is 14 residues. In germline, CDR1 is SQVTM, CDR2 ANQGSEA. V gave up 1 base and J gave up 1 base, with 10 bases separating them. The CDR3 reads CSVEVPGKNTEAFF. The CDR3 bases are TGCAGCGTTGAAGTACCAGGGAAGAACACTGAAGCTTTCTTT.

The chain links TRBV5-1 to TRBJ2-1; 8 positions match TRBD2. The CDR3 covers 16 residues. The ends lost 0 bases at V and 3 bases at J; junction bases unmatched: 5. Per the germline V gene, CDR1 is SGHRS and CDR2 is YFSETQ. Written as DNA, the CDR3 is TGCGCCAGCAGCTTGGAACTAGCGGCCCTCTACAATGAGCAGTTCTTC. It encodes CASSLELAALYNEQFF.